This T cell receptor (beta chain) was observed in a study of early T cells in non-severe SARS-CoV-2 infection. In the study overall: Unsorted whole blood bulk RNA was sequenced, with unpaired chains. General study findings and limits: Comparison of clonotypes with VDJdb favored anti-spike CD8 responses while missing private and CD4 specificities.

This clonotype was picked up many times. Its antigen is as yet unknown. Germline V gene data show CDR1 as GTSNPN and CDR2 as SVGIG (reference sequence). This CDR3 contains 13 residues. Trimming removed 7 bases from V and 0 bases from J, with 12 bases in between. Attached unique molecular identifiers marked individual cDNA molecules. MiXCR, applied by TCRdb to the 5' RACE reads, yields one record per CDR3 protein. The table shows tens of thousands of distinct CDR3 sequences, with approximately 6.9% occurring only once. This rearrangement joins TRBV30 to TRBJ1-2; D not certain. The material sequenced was whole blood. The TCR was taken from an adult who was a healthcare worker with PCR-confirmed SARS-CoV-2 infection or an uninfected control (not recorded which). DNA for the CDR3: TGTGCCTTGGCAAGGGTAGCTAACTATGGCTACACCTTC. It translates to CALARVANYGYTF.